The 25 T cell receptor beta chains reported below all come from one sample, sequenced in a study of CD8 T cells in Susac syndrome. Random hexamers primed reverse transcription of about 0.5 to 1 ug RNA. TCRdb fed the immunoSEQ multiplex PCR reads into MiXCR, producing one record per CDR3 protein. The sample contains some 180,000 distinct CDR3 sequences, 93% of which appear only once. Sequenced material: CD4+ T cells from PBMCs. These receptors all stem from a human donor in good health.

The V gene is TRBV3-1, the J gene TRBJ2-7; maybe TRBD2 (7 bases). With 0 bases removed from V and 3 bases from J, the gap between germline ends came to 15 bases. CDR1 and CDR2 from the germline V gene are LGHDT and YNNKEL (reference sequence). This CDR3 has 16 amino acids. The CDR3 DNA sequence: TGTGCCAGCAGCCAAGATTATGGGGGCGGGGGCTACGAGCAGTACTTC. Translation gives CASSQDYGGGGYEQYF.

The chain links TRBV2 to TRBJ2-7; 12 bases line up with TRBD2. Germline CDR1 and CDR2: SNHLY and FYNNEI. The CDR3 runs to 15 residues. With 6 bases clipped from V and 0 bases from J, the junction kept 3 bases outside the gene matches. CDR3 in amino acids: CASSGLAGSSYEQYF. The CDR3 region has the DNA TGTGCCAGCAGCGGACTAGCGGGGAGCTCCTACGAGCAGTACTTC.

J is TRBJ2-5 and V is TRBV3-1; 7 bases are shared with TRBD2. This CDR3 is built from 15 residues. CDR1 is LGHDT, CDR2 YNNKEL, per germline (reference sequence). V shed 4 bases and J 2 bases; nucleotides not matched to a gene: 7. CDR3 region: CASSPRGAGQETQYF. The CDR3 nucleotides are TGTGCCAGCAGCCCCAGAGGAGCGGGACAAGAGACCCAGTACTTC.

The rearrangement joins TRBV4-1 to TRBJ1-6, with D perhaps TRBD1 (5 bases). This CDR3 has 15 residues. V lost 4 bases to trimming and J lost 7 bases, with 14 bases between them. The germline V gene encodes CDR1 MGHRA and CDR2 YSYEKL. The CDR3 DNA is TGCGCCAGCAGCCTACGTGACAGTCCGAATTCACCCCTCCACTTT. Its translation: CASSLRDSPNSPLHF.

This clonotype was observed once. The rearrangement links TRBV5-1 to TRBJ2-7; D is perhaps TRBD1 (5 bases). Germline CDR1 and CDR2: SGHRS and YFSETQ. Deletions cut 4 bases from V and 2 bases from J, with 13 bases between. The CDR3 runs 14 residues. CDR3 region: CASSPARQTYEQYF. The CDR3 DNA reads TGCGCCAGCAGCCCCGCCCGACAGACCTACGAGCAGTACTTC. Based on the CDR3 plus reference TRBV5-1 and TRBJ2-7, the full variable domain is KAGVTQTPRYLIKTRGQQVTLSCSPISGHRSVSWYQQTPGQGLQFLFEYFSETQRNKGNFPGRFSGRQFSNSRSEMNVSTLELGDSALYLCASSPARQTYEQYFGPGTRLTVT.

This sequence joins TRBV5-1 and TRBJ2-1; D is tentatively TRBD1 or TRBD2 (6 bases each). Germline CDR1 is SGHRS and CDR2 is YFSETQ. CDR3 length equals 15 residues. Between the trimmed V and J ends, which lost 1 base and 5 bases, there was a span of 13 bases. As DNA, the CDR3 is TGCGCCAGCAGCTTGATCTCGGGGGCCAACAATGAGCAGTTCTTC. Encoded protein: CASSLISGANNEQFF.

This clonotype was recorded a few times. The rearrangement joins TRBV6-1 to TRBJ1-1, with D unresolved. V was trimmed by 7 bases and J by 1 base, leaving 7 bases between them. Germline V gives CDR1 MNHNS, CDR2 SASEGT. The CDR3 extends over 12 amino acids. CDR3 loop: CASNFGNTEAFF. The CDR3 coding sequence is TGTGCCAGCAACTTTGGGAACACTGAAGCTTTCTTT.

V gene TRBV13 combines with J gene TRBJ1-6, with 7 bases lining up with TRBD1. V gave up 4 bases and J gave up 6 bases; unmatched junction bases: 9. Germline V CDR1 and CDR2: PRHDT, FYEKMQ (reference sequence). The CDR3 has 16 amino acids. DNA for the CDR3: TGTGCCAGCAGCTCGGGACAGATACCTTCTAATTCACCCCTCCACTTT. Translating gives CASSSGQIPSNSPLHF. Filled out from reference TRBV13 and TRBJ1-6, the complete variable domain reads AAGVIQSPRHLIKEKRETATLKCYPIPRHDTVYWYQQGPGQDPQFLISFYEKMQSDKGSIPDRFSAQQFSDYHSELNMSSLELGDSALYFCASSSGQIPSNSPLHFGNGTRLTVT.

The J gene is TRBJ2-7, the V gene TRBV29-1, with D possibly matching TRBD2 (7 bases). This CDR3 comprises 15 residues. Germline CDR1 SQVTM, CDR2 ANQGSEA. The V end was cut by 0 bases, the J end by 7 bases, with 19 bases between. CDR3 region: CSVEDLAGAGREQYF. The CDR3 DNA reads as TGCAGCGTTGAAGATCTCGCAGGGGCCGGGAGGGAGCAGTACTTC.

The rearrangement links TRBV5-4 to TRBJ2-7, with 7 nucleotides matching TRBD1. CDR3 length: 15 amino acids. With 4 bases clipped from V and 0 bases from J, the junction kept 7 bases outside the gene matches. Germline V gives CDR1 SGHNT, CDR2 YYREEE (reference sequence). The DNA for the CDR3 is TGTGCCAGCAGCAAAGGACAGGAACTCTCCTACGAGCAGTACGTC. Translated: CASSKGQELSYEQYV.

The chain combines TRBV2 with TRBJ2-5; D is unclear. CDR3 size: 13 residues. With 6 bases removed from V and 1 base from J, the gap between germline ends came to 9 bases. Looked up from germline, CDR1 is SNHLY and CDR2 is FYNNEI. This CDR3 is CASSYRPQETQYF. In nucleotides, the CDR3 is TGTGCCAGCAGCTACCGGCCCCAAGAGACCCAGTACTTC.

This clonotype was seen only a few times. The chain is built from TRBV29-1 and TRBJ2-7; 12 bases align to TRBD2. Germline CDR1 reads SQVTM; CDR2 reads ANQGSEA. The CDR3 is 13 residues long. J was trimmed by 7 bases and V by 5 bases; bases with no gene match: 6. The CDR3 region has the DNA TGCAGCGTTTCGACCACTAGCGGGGGGGAGCAGTACGTC. Translating it yields CSVSTTSGGEQYV.

This sequence joins TRBV4-1 and TRBJ1-3; D is unclear. The CDR3 has 13 residues. Germline V gene sequence: CDR1 MGHRA, CDR2 YSYEKL. Trimming stripped 0 bases from V and 4 bases from J, with 4 bases between. CDR3 in amino acids: CASSQEMGNTIYF. The CDR3 DNA is TGCGCCAGCAGCCAAGAGATGGGAAACACCATATATTTT.

This chain uses TRBV9 with TRBJ2-6; D remains ambiguous. Germline V gene data show CDR1 as SGDLS and CDR2 as YYNGEE. CDR3 size: 15 residues. The V and J ends lost 2 bases and 7 bases respectively, with 13 bases between them. The chain's CDR3 is CASSVSPIYANVLTF. CDR3 bases: TGTGCCAGCAGCGTCAGCCCCATTTATGCCAACGTCCTGACTTTC.

The chain has TRBV19 and TRBJ2-7; 7 nucleotides line up with TRBD1. This CDR3 has 15 amino acids. The V gene end was trimmed by 5 bases and the J gene end by 6 bases; junction bases not matched to a gene: 13. From germline, CDR1 is LNHDA and CDR2 SQIVND (reference sequence). The CDR3 nucleotides are TGTGCCAGTAGTGTGACAGGGACGTTGGATAGCGAGCAGTACTTC. Translating gives CASSVTGTLDSEQYF.

The chain uses TRBV12-3 or TRBV12-4 and TRBJ2-5; D unresolved. The germline V and J ends were trimmed by 3 bases and 2 bases, with 10 bases remaining between them. The CDR3 totals 14 residues. CDR3 protein: CASSFKGFQETQYF. CDR3 in DNA: TGTGCCAGCAGTTTCAAGGGTTTTCAAGAGACCCAGTACTTC.

This chain links TRBV5-1 with TRBJ2-5; D might be TRBD1 or TRBD2, each matching 5 bases. Germline CDR1 reads SGHRS; CDR2 reads YFSETQ. V lost 4 bases and J lost 7, with 17 bases in between. This CDR3 is built from 14 residues. This chain's CDR3 is CASSPGTSRATQYF. The CDR3 nucleotides read TGCGCCAGCAGCCCTGGGACGAGTAGGGCGACCCAGTACTTC.

The chain recombines TRBV12-3 or TRBV12-4 with TRBJ1-2; 10 nucleotides agree with TRBD1. The CDR3 totals 16 residues. J was trimmed by 4 bases and V by 5 bases; bases with no gene match: 10. This chain's CDR3 is CASSPPGGQGSYGYTF. The CDR3 DNA sequence: TGTGCCAGCAGTCCCCCCGGGGGACAGGGGTCCTATGGCTACACCTTC.

The V gene is TRBV3-1, the J gene TRBJ2-3; unclear D gene. Trimming removed 2 bases from V and 4 bases from J, with 7 bases in between. Germline lookup yields CDR1 LGHDT and CDR2 YNNKEL (reference sequence). The CDR3 covers 13 residues. The DNA of the CDR3 is TGTGCCAGCAGCCAATCGCTGCCAGATACGCAGTATTTT. It translates to CASSQSLPDTQYF.

This chain links TRBV27 with TRBJ2-5; 14 bases line up with TRBD2. There are 18 residues in the CDR3. V was pared by 5 bases and J by 2 bases, with 10 bases of the junction left unmatched. Germline assignment: CDR1 MNHEY and CDR2 SMNVEV (reference sequence). CDR3 amino acids: CASSRRGTSGGEQETQYF. The DNA for the CDR3 is TGTGCCAGCAGTCGCCGTGGGACTAGCGGGGGAGAACAAGAGACCCAGTACTTC.

The J gene is TRBJ2-3, the V gene TRBV5-1; TRBD2 aligns across 8 bases. CDR1 is SGHRS, CDR2 YFSETQ, per germline. This CDR3 region has 11 residues. Trimming took 4 bases from V and 8 from J; bases not matched to a gene: 0. CDR3 bases: TGCGCCAGCAGCCGGGGGGGTACGCAGTATTTT. It translates to CASSRGGTQYF.

This sequence joins TRBV5-4 and TRBJ2-3; 8 nucleotides match TRBD1. The CDR3 has 14 residues. V was pared by 5 bases and J by 3 bases, with 5 bases of the junction left unmatched. The germline gives CDR1 SGHNT, CDR2 YYREEE (reference sequence). The CDR3 DNA reads TGTGCCAGCAGGCGACAGGGGACTACAGATACGCAGTATTTT. Its protein product is CASRRQGTTDTQYF.

The chain combines TRBV28 with TRBJ1-1; a possible D gene is TRBD1 (5 bases). The V gene's germline CDR1 is MDHEN and CDR2 SYDVKM. Trimming cost V 2 bases and J 4 bases, with 14 bases left between them. CDR3 size: 15 residues. The DNA of the CDR3 is TGTGCCAGCAGTTTAGGTGGGGCTGGGGTCACTGAAGCTTTCTTT. Protein sequence: CASSLGGAGVTEAFF.

The chain employs TRBV3-1 and TRBJ2-1, with D tentatively TRBD2 (6 bases). The CDR3 runs to 12 residues. Germline V gene data show CDR1 as LGHDT and CDR2 as YNNKEL (reference sequence). V was clipped by 6 bases and J by 10 bases, with 13 bases between them. For the CDR3, the DNA is TGTGCCAGCAGTCCTCTCCGGGGGGAGCAGTTCTTC. This codes for CASSPLRGEQFF.

V gene TRBV19 combines with J gene TRBJ1-2; perhaps TRBD1 as D (6 bases). Germline lookup yields CDR1 LNHDA and CDR2 SQIVND (reference sequence). Trimming took off 7 bases at V and 1 base at J, with 16 bases between the two ends. The CDR3 spans 15 residues. The CDR3: CASKGTGRFNYGYTF. CDR3 coding DNA: TGTGCCAGTAAGGGAACAGGGCGATTTAACTATGGCTACACCTTC.